The sequence of this T cell receptor (beta chain) was determined in a study of OX40 agonist ivuxolimab in advanced cancers. Findings of the study overall: CD8+ T cells showed, on average, more clonal expansion than CD4+ cells. At 0.1 to 3.0 mg/kg, clonal expansion of CD4+ and CD8+ blood T cells had occurred by week 6.

TCRdb's table, derived via immunoSEQ multiplex PCR, lists solely in-frame clones and lacks some. This sample has over 65,000 clones, with about 88% found just once. Germline CDR1 and CDR2: SGHTA and FQGNSA. Trimming left V 1 base short and J 5 bases short, with 5 bases between. There are 13 residues in the CDR3. With regard to this clone: No antigen is known for it.

This rearrangement joins TRBV7-2 to TRBJ1-4; unclear D gene. The TCR originated in an adult with an advanced solid tumor such as melanoma, head and neck, liver or kidney cancer. This material consisted of CD4+ or CD8+ T cells sorted from blood, taken in a trial of the OX40 agonist ivuxolimab. In DNA form, the CDR3 reads TGTGCCAGCAGCTTAGTCGAGAATGAAAAACTGTTTTTT. Its translation: CASSLVENEKLFF.